These 6 T cell receptor beta chains were all obtained from the same sample, sequenced in a study of cytomegalovirus exposure and HLA in healthy donors. Clones were sequenced by immunoSEQ multiplex PCR, and TCRdb holds only the in-frame ones, with some missing. The table lists approximately 220,000 clones, 65% to 85% of them singletons. Sequencing was done on a sample of PBMCs. All receptors come from a woman aged 25 to 39 in good health and CMV-seropositive.

The chain carries TRBV28 and TRBJ2-7, with 7 positions matching TRBD2. V lost 3 bases, J lost 4 bases, and 9 bases stayed unmatched. Germline loops: CDR1 MDHEN, CDR2 SYDVKM. The CDR3 loop spans 15 amino acids. CDR3 in DNA: TGTGCCAGCAGTTTGGGTGGGAGGGCCATTTACGAGCAGTACTTC. Translating it yields CASSLGGRAIYEQYF.

The J gene is TRBJ1-2, the V gene TRBV6-1, with a weak D call TRBD1 (6 bases). This CDR3 has 14 residues. CDR1 is MNHNS and CDR2 is SASEGT in the germline V gene. Trimming removed 4 bases at V and 2 bases at J, with 11 bases between. CDR3 sequence (DNA): TGTGCCAGCAGTGCCGGGACACCGAACTATGGCTACACCTTC. It translates to CASSAGTPNYGYTF.

The chain joins TRBV18 to TRBJ2-7; D remains ambiguous. The CDR3 covers 13 residues. V lost 2 bases and J lost 0, with 5 bases in between. CDR1 and CDR2 (germline): KGHSH, LQKENI. The CDR3, as DNA: TGTGCCAGCTCACCAGGCACCTCCTACGAGCAGTACTTC. Translating it yields CASSPGTSYEQYF.

This rearrangement joins TRBV6-6 to TRBJ2-2; 10 bases are a match to TRBD1. The CDR3 spans 15 residues. The germline CDR1 and CDR2 sequences are MNHNY and SVGAGI (reference sequence). With V trimmed by 5 bases and J by 6 bases, 6 bases remained unmatched. CDR3 sequence (DNA): TGTGCCAGCAGTCGTCTAGGACAGGGGGCCGGGGAGCTGTTTTTT. Protein: CASSRLGQGAGELFF.

The chain combines TRBV29-1 with TRBJ1-1, with D tentatively TRBD1 (5 bases). The CDR3 totals 14 residues. Germline CDR1 reads SQVTM; CDR2 reads ANQGSEA. V was trimmed by 3 bases and J by 2 bases, leaving 13 bases between them. The CDR3 sequence: CSVDSGPLNTEAFF. DNA of the CDR3: TGCAGCGTTGATTCGGGACCGCTAAACACTGAAGCTTTCTTT.

In its sample, this clone was seen once. CDR3 sequence reads: CASSFGSGNEQFF. CDR3 nucleotides: TGTGCCAGCAGTTTCGGTAGCGGCAATGAGCAGTTCTTC. This chain links TRBV6-5 with TRBJ2-1, with D possibly matching TRBD2 (6 bases). CDR1 and CDR2 (germline): MNHEY, SVGAGI. The germline V and J ends were trimmed by 4 bases and 6 bases, with 10 bases remaining between them. This CDR3 is 13 amino acids long.